The 18 T cell receptor beta chains presented below share a single source sample, sequenced in a study of graft-versus-host responses after intestinal transplantation (dated by TCRdb to the early 2020s). The library relied on the immunoSEQ multiplex PCR assay. TCRdb obtained this table from immuneACCESS and retained in-frame rearrangements with V and J assigned. These tables miss some clones; where compared with another copy, unresolved V genes account for less than half of the shortfall, and the remainder is unexplained. The sample records 100,000 or so clones, roughly 92% of which are singletons. The ten most abundant clones make up roughly 0.15% of the sample. What these receptors recognize is not known. This sample's time point label indicates: cells obtained before transplantation from donor or recipient. Sample: unstimulated CD4+ T cells sorted from spleen or lymph node cells, taken before intestinal transplant. These receptors were collected from a human donor who received an intestinal transplant.

The gene calls are TRBV18 and TRBJ2-3, with D hard to call. V dropped 2 bases and J dropped 5 bases, with 8 bases sitting between them. The CDR3 has 13 residues. Looked up from germline, CDR1 is KGHSH and CDR2 is LQKENI. CDR3 amino acids: CASSPGVRDTQYF. The CDR3 region has the DNA TGTGCCAGCTCACCAGGAGTCCGAGATACGCAGTATTTT.

The chain recombines TRBV28 with TRBJ1-2; the D gene is possibly TRBD1 (5 bases). V gave up 5 bases and J gave up 5 bases, with 9 bases separating them. Germline CDR1 reads MDHEN; CDR2 reads SYDVKM. The CDR3 sequence is 12 residues long. CDR3 protein: CASSRGGYGYTF. The CDR3 coding sequence is TGTGCCAGCAGTCGCGGGGGGTATGGCTACACCTTC.

This chain joins TRBV5-1 and TRBJ2-7; D possibly corresponds to TRBD2 (6 bases). This CDR3 is built from 15 residues. V lost 5 bases, J lost 2 bases, and 17 bases lay in between. From germline, CDR1 is SGHRS and CDR2 YFSETQ. The CDR3 DNA reads as TGCGCCAGCAGTCCCCGCGGTAGCGGTGCCTACGAGCAGTACTTC. Its protein product is CASSPRGSGAYEQYF.

The genes are TRBV6-1 and TRBJ1-5; D remains ambiguous. The length of the CDR3 is 14 residues. Trimming removed 3 bases from V and 6 bases from J, with 12 bases in between. Germline CDR1 and CDR2: MNHNS and SASEGT. The DNA of the CDR3 is TGTGCCAGCAGTGATCCCACTCGGGGTCAGCCCCAGCATTTT. As protein: CASSDPTRGQPQHF.

This chain links TRBV5-1 with TRBJ1-2, with 12 positions matching TRBD1. Looked up from germline, CDR1 is SGHRS and CDR2 is YFSETQ. CDR3 length: 16 residues. V was clipped by 3 bases and J by 1 base; unmatched bases: 4. The CDR3 sequence is CASSSGQGANNYGYTF. CDR3 sequence (DNA): TGCGCCAGCAGCTCGGGACAGGGGGCTAATAACTATGGCTACACCTTC.

The genes are TRBV18 and TRBJ2-5; 9 bases fit TRBD1. Trimming took 5 bases from V and 3 from J; bases not matched to a gene: 7. The CDR3 has 15 amino acids. Germline loops: CDR1 KGHSH, CDR2 LQKENI. Here the CDR3 reads CASSTRTGAEETQYF. CDR3 coding DNA: TGTGCCAGCTCAACCCGGACAGGGGCTGAAGAGACCCAGTACTTC.

The chain joins TRBV30 to TRBJ2-3; D call uncertain. Trimming cost V 0 bases and J 4 bases, with 5 bases left between them. The CDR3 loop spans 12 amino acids. Germline V gene data show CDR1 as GTSNPN and CDR2 as SVGIG (reference sequence). CDR3 bases: TGTGCCTGGAGTGTATCGGCAGATACGCAGTATTTT. Its protein is CAWSVSADTQYF.

V usage is TRBV5-1 and J usage is TRBJ1-2, with unresolved D. With 0 bases removed from V and 3 bases from J, the gap between germline ends came to 15 bases. The germline CDR1 and CDR2 sequences are SGHRS and YFSETQ. The CDR3 has 16 amino acids. The DNA for the CDR3 is TGCGCCAGCAGCTTGGCCCCCTTTGAGGGCGACTATGGCTACACCTTC. Translated, it gives CASSLAPFEGDYGYTF.

This clone is a singleton in its sample. This chain joins TRBV5-1 and TRBJ2-7; tentatively, D is TRBD1 (6 bases). The ends were cut back, 1 base at V and 1 base at J, with 12 bases in the middle. CDR3 length: 15 amino acids. From germline, CDR1 is SGHRS and CDR2 YFSETQ. The CDR3 DNA follows: TGCGCCAGCAGCTTGAACAGGGTTGGATCCTACGAGCAGTACTTC. Encoded protein: CASSLNRVGSYEQYF.

On this clone: As the CDR3 is not closed by the conserved phenylalanine or tryptophan, this likely results from a read error. V is TRBV6-5 and J is TRBJ2-7, with D possibly being TRBD1 (6 bases). The CDR3 covers 15 residues. Between the trimmed V and J ends, which lost 6 bases and 0 bases, there was a span of 15 bases. In germline, CDR1 is MNHEY, CDR2 SVGAGI. In DNA, the CDR3 is TGTGCCAGCAGGGACACCGACAGGAGCTCCTACGAGCAGTACCTC. This encodes CASRDTDRSSYEQYL.

The J gene is TRBJ2-7, the V gene TRBV6-1, with D possibly being TRBD1 (6 bases). V lost 6 bases and J 0 bases, leaving 15 bases between the germline ends. The length of the CDR3 is 15 residues. Germline CDR1 MNHNS, CDR2 SASEGT. As DNA, the CDR3 is TGTGCCAGCAGATCGGACAGCATTTTCTCCTACGAGCAGTACTTC. Translated: CASRSDSIFSYEQYF.

This clone was seen a few times. The chain uses TRBV13 and TRBJ1-3, with TRBD1 identical over 7 bases. CDR1 is PRHDT, CDR2 FYEKMQ, per germline (reference sequence). This CDR3 spans 15 amino acids. Trimming at V came to 1 base and at J to 0 bases, leaving 0 bases not matched to a gene. CDR3 coding DNA: TGTGCCAGCAGCTTAGACAGGGGCTCTGGAAACACCATATATTTT. It codes for CASSLDRGSGNTIYF.

The rearrangement joins TRBV5-6 to TRBJ2-3, with TRBD2 as a possible D gene (5 bases). The CDR3 contains 14 residues. Germline loops: CDR1 SGHDT, CDR2 YYEEEE. The ends were cut back, 1 base at V and 1 base at J, with 7 bases in the middle. The CDR3 nucleotides read TGTGCCAGCAGCTTGAGCGGTGGCACAGATACGCAGTATTTT. Translating it yields CASSLSGGTDTQYF.

The chain employs TRBV6-5 and TRBJ1-1; 9 bases are a match to TRBD1. Germline V gene sequence: CDR1 MNHEY, CDR2 SVGAGI. The CDR3 has 14 amino acids. J lost 4 bases, V lost 6 bases, and 6 bases had no gene match. The CDR3 loop is CASSLDRGGTEAFF. CDR3 DNA: TGTGCCAGCAGCCTCGACAGGGGGGGCACTGAAGCTTTCTTT.

The CDR3 protein is CASSPTGRYSEQYF. CDR3 sequence (DNA): TGTGCCAGCAGCCCTACCGGGAGATACTCCGAGCAGTACTTC. The chain recombines TRBV6-1 with TRBJ2-5; TRBD2 is a possible D gene (6 bases). Matching the DNA end better, TRBJ2-7 makes the J call doubtful. This CDR3 region has 14 residues. Germline-derived CDR1 and CDR2 are MNHNS and SASEGT.

The genes are TRBV7-9 and TRBJ2-7; 8 bases are a match to TRBD1. This CDR3 region has 14 residues. Looked up from germline, CDR1 is SEHNR and CDR2 is FQNEAQ (reference sequence). Losses at the gene ends were 2 bases for V and 2 bases for J; bases not matched to a gene: 2. The CDR3 DNA reads as TGTGCCAGCAGCTTACAGGGGGCGGCCTACGAGCAGTACTTC. It specifies CASSLQGAAYEQYF.

This clone appeared a single time. The genes are TRBV19 and TRBJ1-1; TRBD1 agrees at 9 bases. This CDR3 comprises 15 residues. V was clipped by 5 bases and J by 3 bases; unmatched bases: 7. CDR1 is LNHDA and CDR2 is SQIVND in the germline V gene (reference sequence). Here the CDR3 DNA reads TGTGCCAGTAGTTTCTTAGACAGGGGGTACACTGAAGCTTTCTTT. It codes for CASSFLDRGYTEAFF.

A remark on this clone: Other DNA sequences in the same sample also yield this CDR3. The chain combines TRBV6-5 with TRBJ2-5; weak D call: TRBD2 (5 bases). V lost 2 bases to trimming and J lost 4 bases, with 8 bases between them. CDR3 size: 13 residues. The V gene's germline CDR1 is MNHEY and CDR2 SVGAGI. The CDR3 loop is CASSYGGGETQYF. The CDR3 nucleotides read TGTGCCAGCAGTTACGGAGGTGGAGAGACCCAGTACTTC.